In this sample, the clone carrying this T cell receptor (beta chain) turned up many times. Via MiXCR, TCRdb re-called the 5' RACE reads, giving one row per CDR3 protein. The repertoire consists of 400,000 to 500,000 distinct CDR3 sequences, with around 20% occurring once and the leading ten covering around 12%. The data were taken from a study of identical twins. The germline V and J ends were trimmed by 0 bases and 2 bases, with 4 bases remaining between them. The CDR3 has 13 amino acids. Germline V gives CDR1 LGHNA, CDR2 YSLEER. Sequenced material: naive T cells sorted from blood. This chain joins TRBV4-3 and TRBJ1-1; unclear D gene. This sequence originates from a man aged 45 to 65 in good health. CDR3 nucleotide sequence: TGCGCCAGCAGCCAAGATCCCAACACTGAAGCTTTCTTT. As protein: CASSQDPNTEAFF.